Presented here are 7 T cell receptor beta chains from one specimen sequenced in a study of blood T cell repertoires in COVID-19. Here immunoSEQ multiplex PCR was the method, and the copy in TCRdb shows in-frame clones only, minus some. The data contain about 120,000 clones, 78% of them singletons. Sequencing used peripheral blood. The receptors were sampled from a man in his 70s with acute or convalescent COVID-19.

V gene TRBV12-3 or TRBV12-4 combines with J gene TRBJ1-1; D is uncertain. CDR3 length equals 12 residues. V was shortened by 9 bases and J by 4 bases, with 12 bases between the two germline ends. The CDR3 region has the DNA TGTGCCAGTAGGCGTGGGCGCACTGAAGCTTTCTTT. Protein: CASRRGRTEAFF.

V and J are TRBV2 and TRBJ2-2; 7 bases map to TRBD1. Looked up from germline, CDR1 is SNHLY and CDR2 is FYNNEI. The CDR3 totals 15 residues. With 7 bases clipped from V and 5 bases from J, the junction kept 10 bases outside the gene matches. The DNA of the CDR3 is TGTGCCAGCAAAGTCGGGACAGATGGAACCGGGGAGCTGTTTTTT. It translates to CASKVGTDGTGELFF.

V gene TRBV12-5 combines with J gene TRBJ1-5; the D is unclear. Germline loops: CDR1 LGHNT, CDR2 FRNRAP. V shed 0 bases and J shed 9 bases, with 18 bases lying between them. The CDR3 spans 16 residues. For the CDR3, the DNA is TGTGCTAGTGGTTTGGTAATCGGGAACCCGTGGCGGCCCCAGCATTTT. This translates into CASGLVIGNPWRPQHF.

The chain joins TRBV24-1 to TRBJ1-2; D may be TRBD1 (6 bases). Trimming left V 2 bases short and J 8 bases short, with 14 bases between. This CDR3 spans 14 amino acids. CDR1 KGHDR and CDR2 SFDVKD come from the germline V gene. As DNA, the CDR3 is TGTGCCACCAGTGATTGGGGGGGCTCCAGCGGCTACACCTTC. The encoded protein is CATSDWGGSSGYTF.

The chain recombines TRBV4-1 with TRBJ1-3, with D possibly matching TRBD1 (5 bases). This CDR3 contains 15 residues. The germline CDR1 and CDR2 sequences are MGHRA and YSYEKL. Trimming took off 4 bases at V and 4 bases at J, with 14 bases between the two ends. Here the CDR3 reads CASSPGTGRGNTIYF. Here the CDR3 DNA reads TGCGCCAGCAGCCCAGGGACTGGGAGGGGAAACACCATATATTTT.

This clone was seen more than once but under ten times. The V gene is TRBV2, the J gene TRBJ1-5, with TRBD1 matching 9 bases. CDR1 SNHLY and CDR2 FYNNEI come from the germline V gene. Trimming at V came to 10 bases and at J to 2 bases, leaving 3 bases not matched to a gene. This CDR3 has 13 residues. Here the CDR3 DNA reads TGTGCCACACGGACAGGGGGCAATCAGCCCCAGCATTTT. Encoded protein: CATRTGGNQPQHF.

The J gene is TRBJ2-7, the V gene TRBV7-2; D not certain. Trimming pared 3 bases from V and 3 bases from J, leaving 9 bases between. The CDR3 runs to 13 residues. Germline loops: CDR1 SGHTA, CDR2 FQGNSA. As DNA, the CDR3 is TGTGCCAGCAGCTTCACACAGAGCTACGAGCAGTACTTC. Residues: CASSFTQSYEQYF. The variable domain in full, with the rest retrieved from reference TRBV7-2 and TRBJ2-7, is GAGVSQSPSNKVTEKGKDVELRCDPISGHTALYWYRQSLGQGLEFLIYFQGNSAPDKSGLPSDRFSAERTGGSVSTLTIQRTQQEDSAVYLCASSFTQSYEQYFGPGTRLTVT.